The 25 T cell receptor beta chains listed next were all sequenced from one sample in a study of blood T cell repertoires in COVID-19. Produced via immunoSEQ multiplex PCR; TCRdb's table is partial and in-frame only. The sample lists around 300,000 clones; about 87% were seen once. The sequencing sample was made of PBMCs or T cells enriched from blood (not recorded which). Receptor source: a woman in her thirties who had recovered from COVID-19.

The rearrangement joins TRBV7-9 to TRBJ2-1; 12 bases map to TRBD2. Germline values: CDR1 SEHNR, CDR2 FQNEAQ (reference sequence). The ends lost 1 base at V and 4 bases at J; junction bases unmatched: 11. CDR3 size: 19 residues. The CDR3 sequence is CASSLVTSGGSLRYNEQFF. The CDR3 DNA reads TGTGCCAGCAGCTTAGTAACTAGCGGGGGGTCCCTCCGATACAATGAGCAGTTCTTC.

This clone was detected once. The chain joins TRBV18 to TRBJ1-3, with 9 bases that match TRBD1. Germline CDR1 is KGHSH and CDR2 is LQKENI. CDR3 size: 15 residues. Unmatched junction bases numbered 2, after V lost 3 bases and J lost 2 bases. The CDR3 protein is CASSPGTGPGNTIYF. The CDR3 nucleotides read TGTGCCAGCTCACCCGGGACAGGGCCTGGAAACACCATATATTTT.

The chain recombines TRBV15 with TRBJ2-1, with 8 bases aligning to TRBD2. The CDR3 length is 16 residues. Germline CDR1 and CDR2: LNHNV and YYDKDF (reference sequence). The ends lost 1 base at V and 9 bases at J; junction bases unmatched: 11. As DNA, the CDR3 is TGTGCCACCAGCAGAGGCCGGGTCGAGCGGGGGACTGAGCAGTTCTTC. It is translated as CATSRGRVERGTEQFF.

The V call is TRBV28, the J call TRBJ1-2; D is possibly TRBD1 (6 bases). This CDR3 contains 15 residues. CDR1 is MDHEN, CDR2 SYDVKM, per germline. V was cut by 5 bases and J by 8 bases, with 21 bases left in between. The CDR3: CASSQLRTGNGGYTF. CDR3 DNA sequence: TGTGCCAGCAGTCAACTCCGTACAGGGAATGGCGGCTACACCTTC.

The V and J genes are TRBV9 and TRBJ1-1; the match to TRBD1 covers 7 bases. From germline, CDR1 is SGDLS and CDR2 YYNGEE. The CDR3 loop spans 13 amino acids. V was pared by 4 bases and J by 4 bases, with 4 bases of the junction left unmatched. As DNA, the CDR3 is TGTGCCAGCAGCCAGGGGGGTGGCACTGAAGCTTTCTTT. It yields the protein CASSQGGGTEAFF.

J is TRBJ1-4 and V is TRBV5-6; 7 nucleotides agree with TRBD1. Per the germline V gene, CDR1 is SGHDT and CDR2 is YYEEEE. The CDR3 length is 14 residues. Trimming took 0 bases from V and 8 from J; bases not matched to a gene: 4. CDR3 DNA sequence: TGTGCCAGCAGCTTGGTAGGCAGGGGGGAAAAACTGTTTTTT. It specifies CASSLVGRGEKLFF.

The chain is built from TRBV7-2 and TRBJ1-5, with D possibly being TRBD1 (6 bases). The CDR3 extends over 16 amino acids. V was shortened by 5 bases and J by 6 bases, with 20 bases between the two germline ends. CDR1 is SGHTA and CDR2 is FQGNSA in the germline V gene. The CDR3 DNA is TGTGCCAGCAGCGGGACATCTAATTTACCTAGTCAGCCCCAGCATTTT. Its protein is CASSGTSNLPSQPQHF.

The V and J genes are TRBV19 and TRBJ2-2; unclear D gene. The germline CDR1 and CDR2 sequences are LNHDA and SQIVND (reference sequence). This CDR3 has 14 amino acids. V gave up 0 bases and J gave up 6 bases, with 8 bases separating them. The CDR3 DNA sequence: TGTGCCAGTAGTATAGATGGTAGCTCCGGGGAGCTGTTTTTT. Translating it yields CASSIDGSSGELFF.

This clone was detected once. The rearrangement links TRBV15 to TRBJ2-7, with D maybe TRBD2 (7 bases). Germline assignment: CDR1 LNHNV and CDR2 YYDKDF (reference sequence). The CDR3 is made up of 15 amino acids. Trimming left V 1 base short and J 3 bases short, with 13 bases between. Here the CDR3 reads CATSRVRGGSYEQYF. DNA of the CDR3: TGTGCCACCAGCAGAGTGCGCGGGGGCAGCTACGAGCAGTACTTC.

This clone was seen only once. The same CDR3 can be traced to other DNA sequences in this sample. The V gene is TRBV6-5, the J gene TRBJ2-2, with a weak D call TRBD2 (5 bases). Germline V lookup: CDR1 MNHEY, CDR2 SVGAGI. V was trimmed by 5 bases and J by 5 bases, leaving 6 bases between them. The CDR3 is 12 amino acids. The CDR3 loop reads CASSRETGELFF. The CDR3 nucleotides read TGTGCCAGCAGTAGGGAGACCGGGGAGCTGTTTTTT.

This chain joins TRBV4-3 and TRBJ1-1; maybe TRBD1 (6 bases). CDR1 is LGHNA, CDR2 YSLEER, per germline. V shed 3 bases and J shed 8 bases, with 19 bases lying between them. The CDR3 runs to 15 residues. The CDR3 region has the DNA TGCGCCAGCAGCCATTCGGGACATTCCCGAGGGGAAGCTTTCTTT. This gives the protein CASSHSGHSRGEAFF.

CDR3 sequence (DNA): TGTGCCAGCTCCCCATCCGGGCTCCGTCCTTCGGGGGGAAACACCATATATTTT. Translating gives CASSPSGLRPSGGNTIYF. This chain uses TRBV18 with TRBJ1-3; D uncertain. The V gene lost 6 bases and the J gene lost 4 bases, with 25 bases spanning the gap. The CDR3 length is 18 residues. Germline CDR1 is KGHSH and CDR2 is LQKENI.

The V gene is TRBV11-3, the J gene TRBJ1-1, with D possibly TRBD1 on 5 matching bases. This CDR3 is 15 amino acids long. V gave up 1 base and J gave up 8 bases, with 17 bases separating them. Germline CDR1 SGHNT, CDR2 YENEEA. CDR3 in amino acids: CASSLGWGVESEAFF. The CDR3 DNA sequence: TGTGCCAGCAGCTTAGGTTGGGGGGTCGAGTCGGAAGCTTTCTTT.

The gene calls are TRBV19 and TRBJ2-2; D not certain. CDR1 is LNHDA and CDR2 is SQIVND in the germline V gene (reference sequence). V gave up 4 bases and J gave up 6 bases, with 12 bases separating them. The CDR3 is 14 amino acids. The CDR3 sequence: CASSNPPAAGELFF. The CDR3 coding sequence is TGTGCCAGTAGTAACCCTCCGGCGGCCGGGGAGCTGTTTTTT.

This clone was found once. The CDR3 coding sequence is TGCGCCAGCAGCGAGCGGGGGGACACAGATACGCAGTATTTT. This encodes CASSERGDTDTQYF. This chain connects TRBV5-1 to TRBJ2-3; TRBD2 aligns across 9 bases. This CDR3 has 14 amino acids. With 4 bases clipped from V and 2 bases from J, the junction kept 2 bases outside the gene matches. CDR1 is SGHRS, CDR2 YFSETQ, per germline.

The V call is TRBV11-2, the J call TRBJ2-2, with D possibly TRBD2 on 5 matching bases. V lost 5 bases and J lost 6, with 19 bases in between. CDR1 and CDR2 (germline): SGHAT, FQNNGV. The CDR3 is made up of 16 amino acids. The CDR3 reads CASSANPSRRAGELFF. CDR3 nucleotide sequence: TGTGCCAGCAGCGCAAATCCGTCGAGGCGGGCCGGGGAGCTGTTTTTT.

The chain has TRBV9 and TRBJ1-5, with no clear D. With 4 bases removed from V and 4 bases from J, the gap between germline ends came to 15 bases. Germline V CDR1 and CDR2: SGDLS, YYNGEE. This CDR3 is built from 15 residues. The CDR3 DNA reads TGTGCCAGCAGCCCCAGTTCCGGGTCTAATCAGCCCCAGCATTTT. Residues: CASSPSSGSNQPQHF. Supplemented by reference TRBV9 and TRBJ1-5, the full variable domain reads DSGVTQTPKHLITATGQRVTLRCSPRSGDLSVYWYQQSLDQGLQFLIQYYNGEERAKGNILERFSAQQFPDLHSELNLSSLELGDSALYFCASSPSSGSNQPQHFGDGTRLSIL.

The V and J genes are TRBV12-5 and TRBJ1-5; 9 bases align to TRBD1. Trimming cost V 5 bases and J 2 bases; bases outside gene matches: 7. Germline CDR1 LGHNT, CDR2 FRNRAP. CDR3 length: 16 amino acids. For the CDR3, the DNA is TGTGCTAGTGGTCCAGGTACAGGGGGCCGCAATCAGCCCCAGCATTTT. Its protein product is CASGPGTGGRNQPQHF.

The rearrangement links TRBV7-9 to TRBJ1-2; TRBD1 might be the D (6 bases). CDR1 and CDR2 from the germline V gene are SEHNR and FQNEAQ (reference sequence). Trimming took 5 bases from V and 8 from J, leaving 15 bases between them. The CDR3 has 13 residues. The CDR3 loop reads CASSPTNRDGYTF. CDR3 sequence (DNA): TGTGCCAGCAGCCCAACCAACAGGGACGGCTACACCTTC.

The V call is TRBV3-1 (or the pseudogene TRBV3-2), the J call TRBJ1-2; 7 nucleotides align to TRBD1. CDR1 is LGHDT, CDR2 YNNKEL, per germline (reference sequence). J was trimmed by 1 base and V by 3 bases; bases with no gene match: 5. The CDR3 sequence is 15 residues long. The DNA for the CDR3 is TGTGCCAGCAGCCAGAGACAGGGAGTTAACTATGGCTACACCTTC. This encodes CASSQRQGVNYGYTF.

This chain uses TRBV5-4 with TRBJ1-2; TRBD1 aligns across 7 bases. The V and J ends lost 4 bases and 3 bases, in that order; junction bases with no gene match: 3. The germline V gene has CDR1 SGHNT and CDR2 YYREEE (reference sequence). The CDR3 extends over 13 amino acids. The CDR3 loop reads CASSGDSYYGYTF. Here the CDR3 DNA reads TGTGCCAGCAGCGGGGACAGCTACTATGGCTACACCTTC.

This sequence joins TRBV4-1 and TRBJ2-7; 8 nucleotides align to TRBD1. Germline V lookup: CDR1 MGHRA, CDR2 YSYEKL. This CDR3 comprises 16 residues. With 1 base clipped from V and 6 bases from J, the junction kept 11 bases outside the gene matches. The CDR3 loop is CASSQGVADRVAEQYF. The CDR3 nucleotides are TGCGCCAGCAGCCAAGGTGTAGCGGACAGGGTGGCCGAGCAGTACTTC.

The chain joins TRBV25-1 to TRBJ2-7; no definite D call. The germline V gene encodes CDR1 MGHDK and CDR2 SYGVNS. With 0 bases removed from V and 0 bases from J, the gap between germline ends came to 15 bases. The CDR3 sequence is 17 residues long. The CDR3, as DNA: TGTGCCAGCAGTGAATATTTTTGGCAGGAAGGCTCCTACGAGCAGTACTTC. This sequence encodes CASSEYFWQEGSYEQYF.

The chain couples TRBV30 to TRBJ1-1; D uncertain. The CDR3 is 15 amino acids. The V gene's germline CDR1 is GTSNPN and CDR2 SVGIG (reference sequence). The V end was cut by 2 bases, the J end by 1 base, with 14 bases between. The CDR3 nucleotides are TGTGCCTGGAGTCCCCTCCCCCCACAGAACACTGAAGCTTTCTTT. Encoded protein: CAWSPLPPQNTEAFF.

This chain uses TRBV15 with TRBJ1-2, with a possible D match to TRBD1 (6 bases). V was trimmed by 0 bases and J by 4 bases, leaving 9 bases between them. Per germline, CDR1 LNHNV and CDR2 YYDKDF (reference sequence). This CDR3 region has 14 residues. The CDR3 here is CATSREGGAYGYTF. Here the CDR3 DNA reads TGTGCCACCAGCAGAGAAGGGGGGGCCTATGGCTACACCTTC. Complete variable domain (other parts from reference TRBV15 and TRBJ1-2): DAMVIQNPRYQVTQFGKPVTLSCSQTLNHNVMYWYQQKSSQAPKLLFHYYDKDFNNEADTPDNFQSRRPNTSFCFLDIRSPGLGDTAMYLCATSREGGAYGYTFGSGTRLTVV.